One sample yielded the 8 T cell receptor beta chains listed below, sequenced in a study of T cells in Graves' hyperthyroidism and ophthalmopathy. There were TCR beta CDR3 regions amplified from RNA transcripts. HTBI primers were used for first-round RT-PCR of the TCR CDR3. TCRdb analysed the multiplex PCR reads with MiXCR anew, one entry per CDR3 protein. Here the sample spans around 700,000 distinct CDR3 sequences, 15% to 20% being singletons. The sample taken for sequencing was blood. These receptors all stem from a woman in her forties or fifties with Graves' hyperthyroidism that later progressed to Graves' ophthalmopathy.

This clonotype was counted at least ten times. The chain recombines TRBV7-2 with TRBJ2-7; weak D call: TRBD1 (6 bases). Looked up from germline, CDR1 is SGHTA and CDR2 is FQGNSA. V gave up 5 bases and J gave up 2 bases, with 25 bases separating them. This CDR3 has 18 residues. The CDR3 DNA sequence: TGTGCCAGCAGCACCCGGGACACGGACCTAGGAAGGCCCTACGAGCAGTACTTC. It specifies CASSTRDTDLGRPYEQYF.

The V gene is TRBV25-1, the J gene TRBJ1-1; D gene uncertain. Between the trimmed V and J ends, which lost 7 bases and 1 base, there was a span of 16 bases. From germline, CDR1 is MGHDK and CDR2 SYGVNS. The CDR3 sequence is 15 residues long. CDR3 in DNA: TGTGCCAGCAACTTTGCAGGCACGGCGAACACTGAAGCTTTCTTT. It specifies CASNFAGTANTEAFF.

The chain couples TRBV6-1 to TRBJ2-5; 7 bases fit TRBD1. The CDR3 loop spans 12 amino acids. Unmatched junction bases numbered 1, after V lost 5 bases and J lost 4 bases. Looked up from germline, CDR1 is MNHNS and CDR2 is SASEGT. CDR3 DNA: TGTGCCAGCAGTACAGGGGCAGAGACCCAGTACTTC. Translated, it gives CASSTGAETQYF.

J is TRBJ1-1 and V is TRBV5-5; D is perhaps TRBD1 (5 bases). The CDR3 is 16 residues long. Deletions cut 0 bases from V and 1 base from J, with 13 bases between. CDR1 SGHKS and CDR2 YYEKEE come from the germline V gene (reference sequence). The CDR3: CASSLVYGRGNTEAFF. DNA of the CDR3: TGTGCCAGCAGCTTGGTTTATGGTAGGGGGAACACTGAAGCTTTCTTT.

The chain combines TRBV7-9 with TRBJ2-2; possibly TRBD1 for D (6 bases). Per germline, CDR1 SEHNR and CDR2 FQNEAQ (reference sequence). The V end lost 5 bases, the J end lost 4 bases, and 11 bases lay between the germline ends. The CDR3 consists of 14 residues. The CDR3 DNA sequence: TGTGCCAGCAGCCAAACAGGGTCCACCGGGGAGCTGTTTTTT. Translation gives CASSQTGSTGELFF.

The rearrangement joins TRBV9 to TRBJ1-1, with D possibly TRBD1 on 6 matching bases. V lost 0 bases, J lost 4 bases, and 16 bases lay in between. Germline V gives CDR1 SGDLS, CDR2 YYNGEE. The CDR3 runs 16 residues. The CDR3: CASSVATGGPSTEAFF. The CDR3, as DNA: TGTGCCAGCAGCGTAGCTACTGGGGGGCCTAGCACTGAAGCTTTCTTT. The full variable domain, completed using reference TRBV9 and TRBJ1-1, is DSGVTQTPKHLITATGQRVTLRCSPRSGDLSVYWYQQSLDQGLQFLIQYYNGEERAKGNILERFSAQQFPDLHSELNLSSLELGDSALYFCASSVATGGPSTEAFFGQGTRLTVV.

The gene calls are TRBV5-1 and TRBJ2-5; D is possibly TRBD1 (6 bases). V dropped 0 bases and J dropped 5 bases, with 11 bases sitting between them. Germline CDR1 is SGHRS and CDR2 is YFSETQ. This CDR3 has 14 amino acids. The CDR3 DNA follows: TGCGCCAGCAGCTTGGACAGGGTAGGGGAGACCCAGTACTTC. Translating gives CASSLDRVGETQYF.

V and J are TRBV6-6 and TRBJ2-7; 7 bases agree with TRBD2. Germline CDR1 reads MNHNY; CDR2 reads SVGAGI (reference sequence). The V gene end was trimmed by 0 bases and the J gene end by 2 bases; junction bases not matched to a gene: 7. The CDR3 covers 16 residues. DNA of the CDR3: TGTGCCAGCAGTTACTCGAGGGGCGGGAGCCCCTACGAGCAGTACTTC. It translates to CASSYSRGGSPYEQYF.